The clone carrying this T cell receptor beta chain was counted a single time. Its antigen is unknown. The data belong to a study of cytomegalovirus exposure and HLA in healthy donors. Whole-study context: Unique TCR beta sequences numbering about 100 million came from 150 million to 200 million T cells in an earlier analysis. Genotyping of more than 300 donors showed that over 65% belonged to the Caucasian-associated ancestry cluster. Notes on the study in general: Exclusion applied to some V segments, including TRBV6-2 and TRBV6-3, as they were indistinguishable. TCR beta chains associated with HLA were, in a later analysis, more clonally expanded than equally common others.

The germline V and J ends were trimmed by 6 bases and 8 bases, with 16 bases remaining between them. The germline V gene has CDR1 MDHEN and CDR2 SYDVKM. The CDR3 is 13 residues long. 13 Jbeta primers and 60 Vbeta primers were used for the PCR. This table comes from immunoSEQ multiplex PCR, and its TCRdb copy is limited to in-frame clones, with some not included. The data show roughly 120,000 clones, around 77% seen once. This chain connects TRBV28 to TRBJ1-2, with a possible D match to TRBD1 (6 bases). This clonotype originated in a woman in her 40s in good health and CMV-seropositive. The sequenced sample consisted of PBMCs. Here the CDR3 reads CASRSGGPRGYTF. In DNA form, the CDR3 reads TGTGCCAGCAGGTCTGGGGGCCCCAGGGGCTACACCTTC.